This entry is about one T cell receptor (beta chain). Its antigen is currently unknown. This entry belongs to a study of T cell clones after liver transplantation. Overall study context: TCRbeta sequencing after a pre-transplant mixed lymphocyte reaction identified graft-donor-reactive clones, later tracked in post-transplant blood. Apart from a few HCV-positive recipients, transplants were for non-autoimmune, non-viral reasons. Standard immunosuppression, with no induction, continued until 12-24 months after transplant.

Regarding the study as a whole: A significant post-transplant drop in circulating graft-donor-reactive CD4 TCRbeta sequences occurred in most of the 8 subjects.

The J segment lost 6 bases and the V segment lost 6 bases, leaving 7 bases of the junction unmatched. CDR3 length: 13 amino acids. Germline loops: CDR1 KGHSH, CDR2 LQKENI. Assay: immunoSEQ multiplex PCR; the TCRdb copy retains only in-frame clones and omits some. The sample yields some 70,000 clones, about 88% seen once. This TCR was sampled from a human donor who received a liver transplant. This sample comprised CD4+ T cells from blood, obtained before liver transplant. This chain joins TRBV18 and TRBJ1-2; 7 nucleotides agree with TRBD1. The CDR3 is CASSPTGTDGYTF. CDR3 sequence (DNA): TGTGCCAGCTCTCCGACAGGGACTGATGGCTACACCTTC.